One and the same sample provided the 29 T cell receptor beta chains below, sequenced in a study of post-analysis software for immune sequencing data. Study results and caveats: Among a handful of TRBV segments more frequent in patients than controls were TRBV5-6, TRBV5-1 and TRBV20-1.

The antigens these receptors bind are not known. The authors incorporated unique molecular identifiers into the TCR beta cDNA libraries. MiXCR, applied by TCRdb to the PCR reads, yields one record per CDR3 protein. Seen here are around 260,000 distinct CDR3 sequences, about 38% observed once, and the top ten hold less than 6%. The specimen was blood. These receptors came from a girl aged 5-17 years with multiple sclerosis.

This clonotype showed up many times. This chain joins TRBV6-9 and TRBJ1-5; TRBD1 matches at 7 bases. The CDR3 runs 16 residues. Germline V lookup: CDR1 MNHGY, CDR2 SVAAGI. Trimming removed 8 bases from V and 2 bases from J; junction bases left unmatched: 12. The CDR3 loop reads CASPGDRAGGNQPQHF. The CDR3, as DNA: TGTGCCAGCCCTGGAGACAGGGCCGGGGGCAATCAGCCCCAGCATTTT.

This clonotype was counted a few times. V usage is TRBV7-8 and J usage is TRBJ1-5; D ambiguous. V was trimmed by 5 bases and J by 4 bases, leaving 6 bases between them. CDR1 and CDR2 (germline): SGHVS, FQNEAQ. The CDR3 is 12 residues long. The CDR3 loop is CASSLWNQPQHF. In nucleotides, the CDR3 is TGTGCCAGCAGCCTTTGGAATCAGCCCCAGCATTTT.

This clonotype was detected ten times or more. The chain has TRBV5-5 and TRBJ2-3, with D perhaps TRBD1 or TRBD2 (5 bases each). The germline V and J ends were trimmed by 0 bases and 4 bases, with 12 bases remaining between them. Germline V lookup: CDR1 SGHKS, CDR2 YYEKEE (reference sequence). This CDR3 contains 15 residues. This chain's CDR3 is CASSLGGNPADTQYF. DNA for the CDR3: TGTGCCAGCAGCTTGGGGGGGAATCCGGCAGATACGCAGTATTTT.

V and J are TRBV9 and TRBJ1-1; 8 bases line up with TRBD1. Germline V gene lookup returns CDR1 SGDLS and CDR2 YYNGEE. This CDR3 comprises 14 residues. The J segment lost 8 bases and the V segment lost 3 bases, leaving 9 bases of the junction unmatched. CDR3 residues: CASSASHRDREAFF. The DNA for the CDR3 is TGTGCCAGCAGCGCCTCCCACCGGGACAGGGAAGCTTTCTTT.

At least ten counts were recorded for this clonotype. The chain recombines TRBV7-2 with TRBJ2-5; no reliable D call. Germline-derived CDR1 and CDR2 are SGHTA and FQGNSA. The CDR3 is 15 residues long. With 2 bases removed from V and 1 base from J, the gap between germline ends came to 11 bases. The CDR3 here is CASSLNGHTQETQYF. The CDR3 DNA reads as TGTGCCAGCAGCTTAAATGGCCACACCCAAGAGACCCAGTACTTC.

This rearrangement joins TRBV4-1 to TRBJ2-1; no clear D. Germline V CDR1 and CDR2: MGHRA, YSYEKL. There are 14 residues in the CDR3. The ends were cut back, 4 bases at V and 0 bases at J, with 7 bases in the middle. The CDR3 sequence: CASSRTISYNEQFF. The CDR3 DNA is TGCGCCAGCAGCCGGACCATCTCCTACAATGAGCAGTTCTTC.

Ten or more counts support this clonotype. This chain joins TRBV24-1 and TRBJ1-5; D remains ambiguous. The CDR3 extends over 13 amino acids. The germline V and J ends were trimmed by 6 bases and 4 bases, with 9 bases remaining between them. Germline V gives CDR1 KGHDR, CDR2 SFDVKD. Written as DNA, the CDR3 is TGTGCCACCAGTTGGGGAGGAAATCAGCCCCAGCATTTT. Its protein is CATSWGGNQPQHF.

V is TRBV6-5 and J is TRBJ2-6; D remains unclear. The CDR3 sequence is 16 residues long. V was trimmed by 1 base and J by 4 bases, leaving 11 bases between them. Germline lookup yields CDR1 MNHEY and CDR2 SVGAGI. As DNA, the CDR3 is TGTGCCAGCAGTTACTATCAATCGAGAGGGGCCAACGTCCTGACTTTC. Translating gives CASSYYQSRGANVLTF.

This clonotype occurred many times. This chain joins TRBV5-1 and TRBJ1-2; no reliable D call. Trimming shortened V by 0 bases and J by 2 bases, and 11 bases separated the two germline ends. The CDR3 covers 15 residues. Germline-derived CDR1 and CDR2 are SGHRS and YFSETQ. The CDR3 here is CASSLGHQGNYGYTF. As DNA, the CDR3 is TGCGCCAGCAGCTTGGGACACCAAGGGAACTATGGCTACACCTTC.

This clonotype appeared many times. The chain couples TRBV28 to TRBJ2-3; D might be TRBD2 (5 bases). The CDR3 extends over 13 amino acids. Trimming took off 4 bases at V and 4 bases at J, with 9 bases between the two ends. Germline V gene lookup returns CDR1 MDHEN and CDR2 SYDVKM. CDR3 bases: TGTGCCAGCAGTTGGGCGGAGGCAGATACGCAGTATTTT. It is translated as CASSWAEADTQYF.

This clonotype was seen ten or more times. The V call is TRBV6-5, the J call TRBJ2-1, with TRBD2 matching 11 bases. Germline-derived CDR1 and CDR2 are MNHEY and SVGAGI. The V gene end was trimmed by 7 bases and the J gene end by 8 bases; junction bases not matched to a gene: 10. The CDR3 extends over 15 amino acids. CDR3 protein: CASTLETSGVYEQFF. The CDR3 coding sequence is TGTGCCAGCACCCTGGAGACTAGCGGGGTTTATGAGCAGTTCTTC.

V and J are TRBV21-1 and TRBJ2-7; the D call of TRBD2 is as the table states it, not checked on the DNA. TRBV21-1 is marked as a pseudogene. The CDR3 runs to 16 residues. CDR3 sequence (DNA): TGTGCCAGCAGCCTAAACCCTAGCGAGAGCTCCTACGGGCAGTACTTC. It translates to CASSLNPSESSYGQYF.

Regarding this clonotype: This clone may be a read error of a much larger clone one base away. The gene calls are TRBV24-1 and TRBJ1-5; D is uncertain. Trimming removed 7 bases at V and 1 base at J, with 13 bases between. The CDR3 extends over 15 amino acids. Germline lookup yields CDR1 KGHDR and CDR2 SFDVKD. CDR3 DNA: TGTGCCACCAGCGAAAATCCCGGGAGCAATCAGCCCCAGCATTTT. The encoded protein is CATSENPGSNQPQHF.

The CDR3 region is CATRGGGVITGELFF. The CDR3 DNA reads as TGTGCCACCAGGGGCGGGGGAGTGATCACCGGGGAGCTGTTTTTT. The genes are TRBV15 and TRBJ2-2; TRBD2 agrees at 7 bases. This CDR3 has 15 residues. Germline assignment: CDR1 LNHNV and CDR2 YYDKDF (reference sequence). V gave up 6 bases and J gave up 4 bases; unmatched junction bases: 8.

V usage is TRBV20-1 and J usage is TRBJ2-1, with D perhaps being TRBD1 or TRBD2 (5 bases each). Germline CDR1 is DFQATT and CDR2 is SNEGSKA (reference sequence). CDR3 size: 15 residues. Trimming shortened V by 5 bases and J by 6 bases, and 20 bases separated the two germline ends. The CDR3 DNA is TGCAGTGCTGAAGGGACCAACTTGGGTCGCAATGAGCAGTTCTTC. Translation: CSAEGTNLGRNEQFF.

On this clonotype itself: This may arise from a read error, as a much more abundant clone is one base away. The CDR3 DNA reads as TGTGCCATCAGAGGGGCAAATGAGCAGCTCTTC. This sequence encodes CAIRGANEQLF. The V and J genes are TRBV10-3 and TRBJ2-1; maybe TRBD1 (5 bases). Germline V CDR1 and CDR2: ENHRY, SYGVKD. This CDR3 spans 11 amino acids.

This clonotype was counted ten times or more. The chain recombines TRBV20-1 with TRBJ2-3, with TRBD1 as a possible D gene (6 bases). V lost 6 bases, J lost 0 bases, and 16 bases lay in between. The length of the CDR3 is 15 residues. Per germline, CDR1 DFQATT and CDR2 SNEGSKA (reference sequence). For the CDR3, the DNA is TGCAGTGCAACAGGGCGGAGACCTAGCACAGATACGCAGTATTTT. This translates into CSATGRRPSTDTQYF.

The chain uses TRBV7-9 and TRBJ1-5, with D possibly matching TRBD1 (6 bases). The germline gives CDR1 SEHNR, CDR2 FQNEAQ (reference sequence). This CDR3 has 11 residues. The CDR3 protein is CAGGKGQPQHF. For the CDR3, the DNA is TGTGCAGGGGGGAAGGGCCAGCCCCAGCATTTT.

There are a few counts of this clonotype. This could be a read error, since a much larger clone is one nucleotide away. CDR3 loop: CASSQEVEKRFF. CDR3 nucleotides: TGTGCCAGCAGTCAGGAGGTTGAAAAACGGTTTTTT. The chain couples TRBV12-3 or TRBV12-4 to TRBJ1-4; D call uncertain. CDR3 length equals 12 residues.

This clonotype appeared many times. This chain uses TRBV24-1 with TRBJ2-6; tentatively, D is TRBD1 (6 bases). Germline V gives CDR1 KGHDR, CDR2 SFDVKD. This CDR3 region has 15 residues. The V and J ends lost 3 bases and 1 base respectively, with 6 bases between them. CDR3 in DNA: TGTGCCACCAGTGATACAGGGTCTGGGGCCAACGTCCTGACTTTC. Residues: CATSDTGSGANVLTF.

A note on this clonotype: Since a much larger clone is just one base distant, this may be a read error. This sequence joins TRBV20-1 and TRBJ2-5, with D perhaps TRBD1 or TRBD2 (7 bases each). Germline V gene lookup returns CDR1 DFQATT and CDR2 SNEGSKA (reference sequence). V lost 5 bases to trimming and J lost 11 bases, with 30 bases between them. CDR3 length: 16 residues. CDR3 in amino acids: CSAYKGVRGGYNEQYF. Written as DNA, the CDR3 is TGCAGTGCTTATAAGGGGGTCAGGGGGGGTTACAATGAGCAGTACTTC.

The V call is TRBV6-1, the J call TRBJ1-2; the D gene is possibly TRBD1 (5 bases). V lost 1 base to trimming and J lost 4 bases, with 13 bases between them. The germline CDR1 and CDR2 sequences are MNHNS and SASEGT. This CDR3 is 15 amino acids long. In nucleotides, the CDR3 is TGTGCCAGCAGTGAAGGCATGGGGGGTAGCTATGGCTACACCTTC. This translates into CASSEGMGGSYGYTF.

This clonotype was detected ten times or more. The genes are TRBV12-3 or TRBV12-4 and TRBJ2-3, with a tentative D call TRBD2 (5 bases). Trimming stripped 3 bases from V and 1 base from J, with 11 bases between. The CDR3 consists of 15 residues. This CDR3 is CASSLLLGGTDTQYF. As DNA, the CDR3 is TGTGCCAGCAGTTTGCTGCTGGGAGGCACAGATACGCAGTATTTT.

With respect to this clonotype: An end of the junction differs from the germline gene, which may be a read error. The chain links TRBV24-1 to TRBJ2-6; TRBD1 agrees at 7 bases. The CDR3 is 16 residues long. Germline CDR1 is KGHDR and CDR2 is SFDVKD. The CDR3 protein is CATSELTGTGANVRTF. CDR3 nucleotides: TGTGCCACCAGTGAGCTGACAGGGACCGGGGCCAACGTCCGGACTTTC.

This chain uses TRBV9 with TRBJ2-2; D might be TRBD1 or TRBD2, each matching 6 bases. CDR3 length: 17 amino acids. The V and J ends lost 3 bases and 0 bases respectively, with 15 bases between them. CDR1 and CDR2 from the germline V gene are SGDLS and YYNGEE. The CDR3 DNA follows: TGTGCCAGCAGCGGACAGGCGGGGATCTCGAACACCGGGGAGCTGTTTTTT. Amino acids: CASSGQAGISNTGELFF.

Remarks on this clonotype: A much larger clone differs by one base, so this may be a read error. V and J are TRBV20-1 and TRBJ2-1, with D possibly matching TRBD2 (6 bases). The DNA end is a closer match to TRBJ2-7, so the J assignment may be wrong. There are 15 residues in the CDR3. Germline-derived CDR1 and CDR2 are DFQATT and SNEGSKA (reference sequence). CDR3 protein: CSAAPGESSYNEQYF. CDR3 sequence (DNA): TGCAGTGCTGCCCCGGGGGAAAGCTCCTACAATGAGCAGTACTTC.

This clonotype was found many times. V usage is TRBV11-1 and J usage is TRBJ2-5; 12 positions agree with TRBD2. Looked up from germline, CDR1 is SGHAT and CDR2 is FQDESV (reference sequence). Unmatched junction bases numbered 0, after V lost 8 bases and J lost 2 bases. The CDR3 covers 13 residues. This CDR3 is CASGLAGQETQYF. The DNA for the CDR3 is TGTGCCAGCGGACTAGCGGGGCAAGAGACCCAGTACTTC.

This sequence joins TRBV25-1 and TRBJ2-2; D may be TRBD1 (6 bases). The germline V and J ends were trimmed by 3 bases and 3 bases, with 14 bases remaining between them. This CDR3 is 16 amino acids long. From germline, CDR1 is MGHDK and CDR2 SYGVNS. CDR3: CASSDTPGQDTGELFF. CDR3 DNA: TGTGCCAGCAGTGACACTCCGGGACAAGACACCGGGGAGCTGTTTTTT.

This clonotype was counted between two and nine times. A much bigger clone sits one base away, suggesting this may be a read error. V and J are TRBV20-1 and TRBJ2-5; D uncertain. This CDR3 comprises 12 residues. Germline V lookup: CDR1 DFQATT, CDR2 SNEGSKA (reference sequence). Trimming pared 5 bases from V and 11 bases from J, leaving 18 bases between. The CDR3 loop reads CSAGRTRGEQYF. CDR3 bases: TGCAGTGCTGGTCGCACTCGAGGTGAGCAGTACTTC.